Each of the 29 T cell receptor beta chains below was sequenced from the same sample in a study of blood T cells in healthy people across ages. The second PCR ran about 6 to 11 cycles with a sample-barcoded 5' primer and J-beta primers. TCRdb analysed the 5' RACE reads with MiXCR anew, one entry per CDR3 protein. The top ten hold roughly 7.9% of the sample, which has fewer than 1.5 million distinct CDR3 sequences, roughly 40% seen once. Sequencing was done on a sample of blood. These TCRs come from a woman under 30 in good health.

The DNA for the CDR3 is TGTGCCAGCAGTGACCCGACAGGGTCCGGGGAGACCCAGTACTTC. This encodes CASSDPTGSGETQYF. This rearrangement joins TRBV25-1 to TRBJ2-5; 7 bases align to TRBD1. The V gene's germline CDR1 is MGHDK and CDR2 SYGVNS. With 3 bases clipped from V and 5 bases from J, the junction kept 9 bases outside the gene matches. The CDR3 contains 15 residues.

This chain uses TRBV11-2 with TRBJ2-4, with 8 bases fitting TRBD1. V dropped 5 bases and J dropped 14; count of bases not matched to a gene: 14. The CDR3 is made up of 14 amino acids. Per the germline V gene, CDR1 is SGHAT and CDR2 is FQNNGV. CDR3 nucleotide sequence: TGTGCCAGCAGCCCCGGACAGGGAGGTCCCGGGGAGTACTTC. Amino acid sequence: CASSPGQGGPGEYF. Full variable domain (remainder filled in from reference TRBV11-2 and TRBJ2-4): EAGVAQSPRYKIIEKRQSVAFWCNPISGHATLYWYQQILGQGPKLLIQFQNNGVVDDSQLPKDRFSAERLKGVDSTLKIQPAKLEDSAVYLCASSPGQGGPGEYFGAGTRLSVL.

This clonotype has a handful of counts. J is TRBJ2-6 and V is TRBV5-1; D is ambiguous. The CDR3 has 15 amino acids. From germline, CDR1 is SGHRS and CDR2 YFSETQ. With 1 base removed from V and 0 bases from J, the gap between germline ends came to 5 bases. For the CDR3, the DNA is TGCGCCAGCAGCTTGACTAACTCTGGGGCCAACGTCCTGACTTTC. Its protein is CASSLTNSGANVLTF.

This clonotype has at least ten counts. The chain employs TRBV10-3 and TRBJ2-5, with D unclear. Trimming took off 6 bases at V and 5 bases at J, with 13 bases between the two ends. Germline V gene lookup returns CDR1 ENHRY and CDR2 SYGVKD. The CDR3 is made up of 13 amino acids. The CDR3 DNA is TGTGCCATCAGGCCAGACTCCTTGGAGACCCAGTACTTC. Protein: CAIRPDSLETQYF.

This sequence joins TRBV20-1 and TRBJ1-1; TRBD1 matches 8 bases. This CDR3 comprises 13 residues. V trimming: 3 bases; J trimming: 3 bases; junction bases outside the gene matches: 3. Germline V gene lookup returns CDR1 DFQATT and CDR2 SNEGSKA (reference sequence). As DNA, the CDR3 is TGCAGTGCTAGGGACAGGGTATACACTGAAGCTTTCTTT. Translating it yields CSARDRVYTEAFF.

This clonotype has just a few counts. V is TRBV5-5 and J is TRBJ1-2; D is possibly TRBD1 (6 bases). The CDR3 runs to 13 residues. Germline V gene sequence: CDR1 SGHKS, CDR2 YYEKEE (reference sequence). The ends were cut back, 5 bases at V and 8 bases at J, with 16 bases in the middle. The CDR3 loop reads CASSQTGNGGYTF. The DNA of the CDR3 is TGTGCCAGCAGTCAAACAGGGAACGGAGGCTACACCTTC.

A word on this clonotype: One junction end disagrees with the germline gene, perhaps due to a read error. The chain carries TRBV6-2 or TRBV6-3 and TRBJ2-1; 7 nucleotides line up with TRBD2. The germline V gene has CDR1 MNHEY and CDR2 SVGEGT. CDR3 size: 15 residues. The CDR3 nucleotides read TGTGCCAGCAGCCGAACTAGCGAGCCCTACAATGGGCAGTTCTTC. Translation: CASSRTSEPYNGQFF.

The V and J genes are TRBV4-2 and TRBJ1-4; 11 bases map to TRBD1. The V gene's germline CDR1 is LGHNA and CDR2 YNFKEQ. With V trimmed by 1 base and J by 8 bases, 3 bases remained unmatched. The CDR3 has 15 residues. CDR3 DNA: TGTGCCAGCAGCCAAGTGGGGACAGGGGGGGAAAAACTGTTTTTT. Translation: CASSQVGTGGEKLFF.

This clonotype was seen repeatedly, ten times or more. The chain joins TRBV6-5 to TRBJ1-2; D is undetermined. There are 11 residues in the CDR3. Trimming left V 6 bases short and J 8 bases short, with 10 bases between. Germline CDR1 reads MNHEY; CDR2 reads SVGAGI. The CDR3 sequence is CASSNNRGYTF. The CDR3 DNA sequence: TGTGCCAGCAGCAACAACCGGGGCTACACCTTC.

The CDR3 region has the DNA TGTGCCATCAGTGACCTCCGGGACAGGGATTACACTGAAGCTTTCTTT. Residues: CAISDLRDRDYTEAFF. J is TRBJ1-1 and V is TRBV10-3; 9 bases align to TRBD1. The germline gives CDR1 ENHRY, CDR2 SYGVKD. V was clipped by 3 bases and J by 3 bases; unmatched bases: 8. The length of the CDR3 is 16 residues.

Remarks on this clonotype: This may come from a read error, since a much larger clone is one base off. This chain joins TRBV5-1 and TRBJ2-1; 7 bases align to TRBD2. This CDR3 contains 13 residues. Trimming at V came to 4 bases and at J to 8 bases, leaving 6 bases not matched to a gene. The germline CDR1 and CDR2 sequences are SGHRS and YFSETQ. As DNA, the CDR3 is TGCGCCAGCAGCCTTTCCGGGAGGCATGAGCAGTTCTTC. Its protein product is CASSLSGRHEQFF.

This sequence joins TRBV9 and TRBJ2-1; maybe TRBD1 (5 bases). This CDR3 has 14 residues. Germline V gene sequence: CDR1 SGDLS, CDR2 YYNGEE. V dropped 2 bases and J dropped 8 bases, with 14 bases sitting between them. The CDR3 bases are TGTGCCAGCAGCGTTACAGGAAAGGACGATGAGCAGTTCTTC. It is translated as CASSVTGKDDEQFF.

J is TRBJ2-7 and V is TRBV7-2, with D possibly being TRBD1 or TRBD2 (6 bases each). This CDR3 comprises 15 residues. Germline V gives CDR1 SGHTA, CDR2 FQGNSA. Trimming left V 8 bases short and J 2 bases short, with 19 bases between. The chain's CDR3 is CASGSKFGGPYEQYF. The DNA for the CDR3 is TGTGCCAGCGGGTCCAAGTTCGGGGGCCCCTACGAGCAGTACTTC.

V usage is TRBV6-5 and J usage is TRBJ1-2, with TRBD1 as a possible D gene (5 bases). Germline CDR1 MNHEY, CDR2 SVGAGI. The length of the CDR3 is 14 residues. V lost 5 bases and J 4 bases, leaving 14 bases between the germline ends. DNA of the CDR3: TGTGCCAGCAGTAGAAAGGGACGGAGCTATGGCTACACCTTC. Its protein is CASSRKGRSYGYTF.

The chain has TRBV11-1 and TRBJ2-7; D remains unclear. This CDR3 contains 14 residues. The germline gives CDR1 SGHAT, CDR2 FQDESV (reference sequence). The V end was cut by 2 bases, the J end by 2 bases, with 10 bases between. The CDR3 region has the DNA TGTGCCAGCAGCTTATATACTGGACCCTACGAGCAGTACTTC. It translates to CASSLYTGPYEQYF.

The chain recombines TRBV12-3 or TRBV12-4 with TRBJ1-5, with D perhaps matching TRBD1 (5 bases). The CDR3 is made up of 13 amino acids. Deletions cut 6 bases from V and 7 bases from J, with 13 bases between. CDR3 loop: CASSSGYIQPQHF. CDR3 bases: TGTGCCAGCAGCTCAGGGTACATACAGCCCCAGCATTTT.

This clonotype was seen only a few times. V usage is TRBV29-1 and J usage is TRBJ2-7; TRBD1 is a possible D gene (5 bases). The germline CDR1 and CDR2 sequences are SQVTM and ANQGSEA. V was pared by 1 base and J by 2 bases, with 9 bases between. CDR3 length: 13 amino acids. The CDR3 spells CSVEVDRPYEQYF. The CDR3 nucleotides are TGCAGCGTTGAAGTTGACAGACCCTACGAGCAGTACTTC.

This chain uses TRBV29-1 with TRBJ1-1; maybe TRBD1 (6 bases). Trimming stripped 7 bases from V and 5 bases from J, with 11 bases between. This CDR3 has 11 amino acids. The germline gives CDR1 SQVTM, CDR2 ANQGSEA. The CDR3 DNA is TGCAGCGGAGGGGGGCTGACTGAAGCTTTCTTT. It yields the protein CSGGGLTEAFF.

About this clonotype itself: At one end the junction does not follow the germline gene, possibly because of a read error. This chain connects TRBV7-2 to TRBJ2-3, with a weak D call TRBD2 (5 bases). This CDR3 has 16 residues. The germline CDR1 and CDR2 sequences are SGHTA and FQGNSA. The CDR3 loop is CASSLSTVGLGDTRYF. The CDR3 coding sequence is TGTGCCAGCAGCTTATCGACGGTCGGGTTGGGAGATACGCGGTATTTT. The complete variable domain, with remaining parts taken from reference TRBV7-2 and TRBJ2-3, reads GAGVSQSPSNKVTEKGKDVELRCDPISGHTALYWYRQSLGQGLEFLIYFQGNSAPDKSGLPSDRFSAERTGGSVSTLTIQRTQQEDSAVYLCASSLSTVGLGDTRYFGPGTRLTVL.

This sequence joins TRBV30 and TRBJ1-1; no reliable D call. Trimming shortened V by 4 bases and J by 3 bases, and 3 bases separated the two germline ends. The germline V gene has CDR1 GTSNPN and CDR2 SVGIG (reference sequence). CDR3 length: 10 amino acids. In DNA, the CDR3 is TGTGCCTGGATGGACACTGAAGCTTTCTTT. Amino acids: CAWMDTEAFF.

This clonotype was seen more than once but under ten times. The chain is built from TRBV7-9 and TRBJ2-4, with D hard to call. The V gene lost 5 bases and the J gene lost 10 bases, with 9 bases spanning the gap. The CDR3 is 11 amino acids. Germline V gene lookup returns CDR1 SEHNR and CDR2 FQNEAQ (reference sequence). CDR3 residues: CASSRGWIQYF. In nucleotides, the CDR3 is TGTGCCAGCAGCCGTGGTTGGATTCAGTACTTC.

This clonotype turned up a few times. The rearrangement links TRBV27 to TRBJ1-5; D uncertain. CDR1 and CDR2 (germline): MNHEY, SMNVEV (reference sequence). Trimming removed 3 bases from V and 2 bases from J, with 8 bases in between. The CDR3 totals 14 residues. CDR3 region: CASSLTDGNQPQHF. CDR3 coding DNA: TGTGCCAGCAGTTTGACGGATGGCAATCAGCCCCAGCATTTT.

This clonotype was recorded a few times. This chain links TRBV6-6 with TRBJ2-5; 13 nucleotides match TRBD2. The V gene end was trimmed by 1 base and the J gene end by 3 bases; junction bases not matched to a gene: 5. This CDR3 has 17 amino acids. Germline CDR1 is MNHNY and CDR2 is SVGAGI (reference sequence). The CDR3 spells CASSYYTGLAGEETQYF. The CDR3 DNA reads TGTGCCAGCAGTTACTACACAGGACTAGCGGGGGAAGAGACCCAGTACTTC.

The rearrangement joins TRBV7-9 to TRBJ2-7; D possibly matches TRBD1 or TRBD2 (5 bases each). V shed 3 bases and J shed 3 bases, with 12 bases lying between them. The CDR3 spans 14 residues. The germline V gene has CDR1 SEHNR and CDR2 FQNEAQ (reference sequence). DNA of the CDR3: TGTGCCAGCAGCTTCGGGACGCGGAACTACGAGCAGTACTTC. Its translation: CASSFGTRNYEQYF. Variable domain in full (rest from reference TRBV7-9 and TRBJ2-7): DTGVSQNPRHKITKRGQNVTFRCDPISEHNRLYWYRQTLGQGPEFLTYFQNEAQLEKSRLLSDRFSAERPKGSFSTLEIQRTEQGDSAMYLCASSFGTRNYEQYFGPGTRLTVT.

The chain couples TRBV24-1 to TRBJ2-7; 10 nucleotides agree with TRBD2. The V segment lost 5 bases and the J segment 7 bases; nucleotides outside the gene matches: 10. The V gene's germline CDR1 is KGHDR and CDR2 SFDVKD. CDR3 length: 15 amino acids. The CDR3 loop is CATSGSGRSYNEQYF. The CDR3 DNA reads as TGTGCCACCAGTGGTAGCGGGAGGTCATACAATGAGCAGTACTTC.

The V gene is TRBV20-1, the J gene TRBJ2-1, with a weak D call TRBD2 (6 bases). The V end was cut by 0 bases, the J end by 5 bases, with 20 bases between. In germline, CDR1 is DFQATT, CDR2 SNEGSKA (reference sequence). The CDR3 is 17 residues long. In DNA form, the CDR3 reads TGCAGTGCTAGAGATTCCTTAGTGGGAGGAGGACACAATGAGCAGTTCTTC. This sequence encodes CSARDSLVGGGHNEQFF.

The table lists this clonotype with a few counts. The V and J genes are TRBV14 and TRBJ2-3, with D unresolved. V lost 1 base and J lost 4, with 12 bases in between. CDR3 length: 15 amino acids. The germline V gene has CDR1 SGHDN and CDR2 FVKESK. The CDR3 DNA reads as TGTGCCAGCAGCCAAGGGGGTTGGAAACCAGATACGCAGTATTTT. Protein sequence: CASSQGGWKPDTQYF.

The chain has TRBV28 and TRBJ1-2, with D unclear. The germline gives CDR1 MDHEN, CDR2 SYDVKM. This CDR3 is built from 12 residues. V was shortened by 3 bases and J by 5 bases, with 7 bases between the two germline ends. CDR3 protein: CASSFSRYGYTF. For the CDR3, the DNA is TGTGCCAGCAGTTTCAGCAGGTATGGCTACACCTTC.

The chain is built from TRBV5-1 and TRBJ2-1; no reliable D call. CDR1 is SGHRS and CDR2 is YFSETQ in the germline V gene. The CDR3 consists of 16 residues. V was trimmed by 4 bases and J by 0 bases, leaving 14 bases between them. The CDR3 reads CASSGLSRGSYNEQFF. The CDR3, as DNA: TGCGCCAGCAGCGGGTTGAGTCGAGGCTCCTACAATGAGCAGTTCTTC. Full variable domain (missing parts from reference TRBV5-1 and TRBJ2-1): KAGVTQTPRYLIKTRGQQVTLSCSPISGHRSVSWYQQTPGQGLQFLFEYFSETQRNKGNFPGRFSGRQFSNSRSEMNVSTLELGDSALYLCASSGLSRGSYNEQFFGPGTRLTVL.